This T cell receptor (beta chain) was found in a study of cytomegalovirus exposure and HLA in healthy donors. Study-wide results and caveats: Researchers left out some V segments, among them TRBV6-2 and TRBV6-3, as indistinguishable. Cytomegalovirus status was reportedly diagnosed by the classifier with high sensitivity and specificity.

Of note for this clone: Its antigen is undetermined.

A multiplex PCR was run with 60 Vbeta primers and 13 Jbeta primers. Repertoires were generated with immunoSEQ multiplex PCR, while TCRdb's copy carries only in-frame clones and drops some. The sample has about 130,000 clones, about two thirds seen once; the top ten hold around 4%. Germline CDR1 SGHTA, CDR2 FQGNSA. The ends were cut back, 3 bases at V and 6 bases at J, with 5 bases in the middle. The CDR3 is 12 amino acids. The sequenced sample was PBMCs. The genes are TRBV7-2 and TRBJ2-2; D uncertain. This TCR was sampled from a man aged 25 to 40 in good health and CMV-seronegative. The CDR3: CASSFEAGELFF. The CDR3 bases are TGTGCCAGCAGCTTTGAGGCCGGGGAGCTGTTTTTT. The variable domain in full, completed from reference TRBV7-2 and TRBJ2-2, reads GAGVSQSPSNKVTEKGKDVELRCDPISGHTALYWYRQSLGQGLEFLIYFQGNSAPDKSGLPSDRFSAERTGGSVSTLTIQRTQQEDSAVYLCASSFEAGELFFGEGSRLTVL.